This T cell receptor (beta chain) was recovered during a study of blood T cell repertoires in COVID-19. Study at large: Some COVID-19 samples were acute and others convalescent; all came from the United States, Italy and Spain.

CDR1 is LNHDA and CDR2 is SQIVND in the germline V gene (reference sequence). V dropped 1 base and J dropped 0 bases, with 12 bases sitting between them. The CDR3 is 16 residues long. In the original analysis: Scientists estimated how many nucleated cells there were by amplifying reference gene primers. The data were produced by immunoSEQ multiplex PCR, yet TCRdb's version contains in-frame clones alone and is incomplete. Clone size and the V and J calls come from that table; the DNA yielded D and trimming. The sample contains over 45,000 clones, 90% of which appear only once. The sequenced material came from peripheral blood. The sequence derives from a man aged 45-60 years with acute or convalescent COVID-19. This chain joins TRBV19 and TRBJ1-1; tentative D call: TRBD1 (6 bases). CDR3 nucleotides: TGTGCCAGTAGTATAGGTTGGGGGCAGATGAACACTGAAGCTTTCTTT. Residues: CASSIGWGQMNTEAFF.